This TCR beta chain appears in the sequencing data of a study of T cell responses to AZD1222 COVID-19 vaccine. Study-wide background: Timing groups of about 4 and about 12 weeks for second doses were pooled. Whole-study findings and limits: Among the donors, most were white British and more were female, and clonal diversity was possibly underestimated. A rise in Spike-specific TCR breadth and depth followed two AZD1222 doses.

TCRdb keeps only in-frame clones here, not all; method: immunoSEQ multiplex PCR. The sample holds roughly 100,000 clones; more than 85% are singletons and the top ten take about 1.2%. Concerning this clone: Antigen specificity is unknown.

Trimming shortened V by 3 bases and J by 4 bases, and 13 bases separated the two germline ends. Germline lookup yields CDR1 LGHNA and CDR2 YNFKEQ. The CDR3 extends over 14 amino acids. This clonotype was obtained from an adult in good health. The input for sequencing was peripheral blood, taken on day 0 of AZD1222 vaccination. The chain recombines TRBV4-2 with TRBJ2-7; maybe TRBD2 (5 bases). The chain's CDR3 is CASSQAASGYEQYF. The DNA of the CDR3 is TGTGCCAGCAGCCAGGCCGCCTCGGGGTACGAGCAGTACTTC.